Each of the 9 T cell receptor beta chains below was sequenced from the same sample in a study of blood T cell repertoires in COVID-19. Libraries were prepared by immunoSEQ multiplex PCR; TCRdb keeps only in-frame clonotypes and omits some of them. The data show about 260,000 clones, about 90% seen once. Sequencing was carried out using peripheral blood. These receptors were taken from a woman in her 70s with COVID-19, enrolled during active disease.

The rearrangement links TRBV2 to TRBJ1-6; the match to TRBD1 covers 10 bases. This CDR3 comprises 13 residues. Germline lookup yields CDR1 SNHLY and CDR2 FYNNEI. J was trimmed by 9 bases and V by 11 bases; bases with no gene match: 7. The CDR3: CAARGQGSSPLHF. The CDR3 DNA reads TGTGCCGCGCGGGGACAGGGGAGTTCACCCCTCCACTTT.

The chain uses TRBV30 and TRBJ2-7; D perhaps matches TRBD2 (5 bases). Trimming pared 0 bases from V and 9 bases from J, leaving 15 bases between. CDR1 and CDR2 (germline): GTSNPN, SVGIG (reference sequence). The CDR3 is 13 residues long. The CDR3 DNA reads TGTGCCTGGAGTGTTTCGGAAGAGGGCAGGCAGTACTTC. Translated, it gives CAWSVSEEGRQYF.

This CDR3 reads CASSPSRHAGNQPQHF. CDR3 bases: TGTGCCAGCTCACCTAGCCGGCACGCTGGCAATCAGCCCCAGCATTTT. This chain joins TRBV18 and TRBJ1-5; D remains unclear. V lost 3 bases and J 2 bases, leaving 14 bases between the germline ends. Germline V lookup: CDR1 KGHSH, CDR2 LQKENI. The CDR3 consists of 16 residues. Filled out from reference TRBV18 and TRBJ1-5, the complete variable domain reads NAGVMQNPRHLVRRRGQEARLRCSPMKGHSHVYWYRQLPEEGLKFMVYLQKENIIDESGMPKERFSAEFPKEGPSILRIQQVVRGDSAAYFCASSPSRHAGNQPQHFGDGTRLSIL.

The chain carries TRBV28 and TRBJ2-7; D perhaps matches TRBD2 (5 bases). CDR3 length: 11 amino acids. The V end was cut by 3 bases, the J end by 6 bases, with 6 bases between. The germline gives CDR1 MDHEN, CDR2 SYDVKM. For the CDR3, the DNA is TGTGCCAGCAGTTTCCGGGGCGAGCAGTACTTC. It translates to CASSFRGEQYF.

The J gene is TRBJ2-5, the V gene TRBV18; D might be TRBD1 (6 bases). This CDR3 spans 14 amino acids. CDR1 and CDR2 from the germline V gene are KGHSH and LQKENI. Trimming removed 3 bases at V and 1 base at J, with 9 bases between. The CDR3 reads CASSPGDIQETQYF. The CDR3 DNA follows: TGTGCCAGCTCACCCGGGGACATCCAAGAGACCCAGTACTTC.

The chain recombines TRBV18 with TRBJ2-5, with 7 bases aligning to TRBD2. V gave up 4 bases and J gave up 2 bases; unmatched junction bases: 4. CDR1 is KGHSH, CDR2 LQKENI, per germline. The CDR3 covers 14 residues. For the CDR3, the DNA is TGTGCCAGCTCACTCACTAGCGATCAAGAGACCCAGTACTTC. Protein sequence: CASSLTSDQETQYF.

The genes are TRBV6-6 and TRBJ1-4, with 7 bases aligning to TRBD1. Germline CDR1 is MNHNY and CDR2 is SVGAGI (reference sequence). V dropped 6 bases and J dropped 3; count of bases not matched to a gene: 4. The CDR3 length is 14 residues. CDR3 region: CASRPGTANEKLFF. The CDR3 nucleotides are TGTGCCAGCAGACCCGGGACAGCTAATGAAAAACTGTTTTTT.

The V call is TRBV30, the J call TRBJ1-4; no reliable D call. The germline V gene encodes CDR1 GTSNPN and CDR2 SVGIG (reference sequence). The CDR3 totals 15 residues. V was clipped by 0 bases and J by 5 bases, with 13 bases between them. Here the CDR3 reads CAWSVSGIPNEKLFF. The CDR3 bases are TGTGCCTGGAGTGTGTCGGGAATCCCAAATGAAAAACTGTTTTTT.

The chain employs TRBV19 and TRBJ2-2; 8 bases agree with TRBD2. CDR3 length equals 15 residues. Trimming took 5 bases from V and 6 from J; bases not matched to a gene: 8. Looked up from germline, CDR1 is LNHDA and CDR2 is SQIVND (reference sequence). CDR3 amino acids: CASSWTGGLAGELFF. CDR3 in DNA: TGTGCCAGTAGTTGGACGGGAGGGTTGGCCGGGGAGCTGTTTTTT.